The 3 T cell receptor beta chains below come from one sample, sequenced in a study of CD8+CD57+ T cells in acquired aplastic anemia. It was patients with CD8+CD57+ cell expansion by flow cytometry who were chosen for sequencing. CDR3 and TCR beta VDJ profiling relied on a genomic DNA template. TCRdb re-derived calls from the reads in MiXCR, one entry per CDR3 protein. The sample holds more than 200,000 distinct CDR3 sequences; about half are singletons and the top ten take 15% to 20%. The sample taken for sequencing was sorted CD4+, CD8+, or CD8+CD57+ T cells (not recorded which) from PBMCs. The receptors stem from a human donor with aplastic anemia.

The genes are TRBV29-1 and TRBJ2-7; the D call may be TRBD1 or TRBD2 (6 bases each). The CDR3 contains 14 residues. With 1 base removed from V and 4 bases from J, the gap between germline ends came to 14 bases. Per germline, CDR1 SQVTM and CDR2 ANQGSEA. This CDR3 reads CSVEGGAHGYEQYF. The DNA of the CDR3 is TGCAGCGTTGAAGGGGGGGCCCATGGGTACGAGCAGTACTTC.

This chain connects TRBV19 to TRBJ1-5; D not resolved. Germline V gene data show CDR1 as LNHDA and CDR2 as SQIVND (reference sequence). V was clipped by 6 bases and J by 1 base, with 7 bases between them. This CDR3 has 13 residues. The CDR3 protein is CASRRASNQPQHF. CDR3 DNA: TGTGCCAGTAGAAGGGCGAGCAATCAGCCCCAGCATTTT.

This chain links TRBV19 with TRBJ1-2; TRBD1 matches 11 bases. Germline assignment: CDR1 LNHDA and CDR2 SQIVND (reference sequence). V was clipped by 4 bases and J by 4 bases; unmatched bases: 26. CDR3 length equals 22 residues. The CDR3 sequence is CASSSTRRAFTGTGGFGYGYTF. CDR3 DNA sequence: TGTGCCAGTAGTAGTACACGTCGCGCCTTTACCGGGACAGGGGGTTTCGGCTATGGCTACACCTTC.